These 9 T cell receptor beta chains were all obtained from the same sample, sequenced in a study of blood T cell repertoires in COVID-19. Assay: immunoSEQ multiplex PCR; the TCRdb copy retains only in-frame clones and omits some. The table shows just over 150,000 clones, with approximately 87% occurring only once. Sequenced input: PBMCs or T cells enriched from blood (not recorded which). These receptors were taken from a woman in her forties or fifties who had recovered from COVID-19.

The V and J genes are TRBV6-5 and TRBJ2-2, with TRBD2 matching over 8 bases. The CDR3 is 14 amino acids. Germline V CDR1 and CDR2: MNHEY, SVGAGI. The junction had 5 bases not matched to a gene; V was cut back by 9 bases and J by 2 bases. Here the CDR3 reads CASDSGTNTGELFF. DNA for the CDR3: TGTGCCAGTGATAGCGGGACTAACACCGGGGAGCTGTTTTTT.

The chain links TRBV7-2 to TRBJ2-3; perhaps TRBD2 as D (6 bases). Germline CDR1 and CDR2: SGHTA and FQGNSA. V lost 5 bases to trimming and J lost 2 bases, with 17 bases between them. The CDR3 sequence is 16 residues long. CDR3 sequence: CASSPGTFRFTDTQYF. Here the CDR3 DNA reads TGTGCCAGCAGCCCAGGGACTTTTCGATTCACAGATACGCAGTATTTT.

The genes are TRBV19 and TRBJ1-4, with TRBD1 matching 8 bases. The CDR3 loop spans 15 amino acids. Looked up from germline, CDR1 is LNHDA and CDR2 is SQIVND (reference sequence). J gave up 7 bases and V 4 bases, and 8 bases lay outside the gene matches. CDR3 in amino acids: CASSTKGQVGEKLFF. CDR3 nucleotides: TGTGCCAGTAGTACCAAGGGACAGGTTGGTGAAAAACTGTTTTTT.

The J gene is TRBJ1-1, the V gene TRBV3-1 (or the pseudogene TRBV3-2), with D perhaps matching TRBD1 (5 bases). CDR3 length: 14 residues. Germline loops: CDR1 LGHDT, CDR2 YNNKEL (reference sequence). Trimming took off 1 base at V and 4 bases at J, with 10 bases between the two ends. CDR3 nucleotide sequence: TGTGCCAGCAGCCAAGTCGGGCAGGGCACTGAAGCTTTCTTT. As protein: CASSQVGQGTEAFF.

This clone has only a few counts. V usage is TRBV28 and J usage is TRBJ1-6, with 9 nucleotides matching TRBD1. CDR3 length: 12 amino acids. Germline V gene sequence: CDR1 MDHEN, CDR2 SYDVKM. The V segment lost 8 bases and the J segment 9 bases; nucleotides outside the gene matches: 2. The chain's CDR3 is CASRTGASPLHF. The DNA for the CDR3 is TGTGCCAGCCGGACAGGGGCTTCACCCCTCCACTTT.

The CDR3 region is CASSLLAGDTGELFF. Here the CDR3 DNA reads TGTGCCAGCAGCTTACTAGCGGGGGACACCGGGGAGCTGTTTTTT. The rearrangement joins TRBV7-7 to TRBJ2-2; 10 nucleotides agree with TRBD2. Germline V gene sequence: CDR1 SSHAT, CDR2 FNYEAQ (reference sequence). CDR3 length: 15 amino acids. Germline trimming cut 2 bases from V and 3 bases from J; bases unmatched to any gene: 0.

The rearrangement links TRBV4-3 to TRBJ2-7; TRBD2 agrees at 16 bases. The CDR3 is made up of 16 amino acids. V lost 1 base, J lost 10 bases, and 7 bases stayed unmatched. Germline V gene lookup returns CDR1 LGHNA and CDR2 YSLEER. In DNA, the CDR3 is TGCGCCAGCAGCCAAGCCGCCGGGACTAGCGGGGGGGCTCAGTACTTC. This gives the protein CASSQAAGTSGGAQYF.

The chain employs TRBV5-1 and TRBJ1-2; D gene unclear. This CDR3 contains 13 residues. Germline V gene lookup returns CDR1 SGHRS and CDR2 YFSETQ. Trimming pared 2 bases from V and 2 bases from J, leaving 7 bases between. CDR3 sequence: CASSLVENYGYTF. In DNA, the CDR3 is TGCGCCAGCAGCTTAGTAGAGAACTATGGCTACACCTTC.

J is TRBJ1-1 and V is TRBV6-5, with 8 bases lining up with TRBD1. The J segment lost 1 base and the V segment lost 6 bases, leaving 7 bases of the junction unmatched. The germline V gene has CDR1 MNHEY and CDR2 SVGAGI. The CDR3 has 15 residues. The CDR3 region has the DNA TGTGCCAGCAGCTCCACAGGGGGAGGGAACACTGAAGCTTTCTTT. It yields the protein CASSSTGGGNTEAFF.